The entry below describes one T cell receptor (beta chain). From germline, CDR1 is MNHEY and CDR2 SVGAGI. This CDR3 comprises 14 residues. The ends lost 4 bases at V and 3 bases at J; junction bases unmatched: 3. TCRdb re-analysed the RT-PCR reads in MiXCR, keeping a single row per CDR3 protein. The profile covers about 570,000 distinct CDR3 sequences, with about 11% appearing a single time and 11% taken by the ten largest. This sample is drawn from a study of response to subunit inactivated influenza vaccine. These data are also associated with another study on T cells expressing NK-cell markers. That publication notes: TCR beta libraries carry UMIs added by 5'RACE template switching.

This rearrangement joins TRBV6-5 to TRBJ1-1, with 9 bases aligning to TRBD1. The starting material was PBMCs from blood, obtained on the day of vaccination. The TCR was taken from a man aged 50-60 years who received an inactivated influenza vaccine. The CDR3 nucleotides are TGTGCCAGCAGTTTTCGGACAGGGGACACTGAAGCTTTCTTT. Encoded protein: CASSFRTGDTEAFF.